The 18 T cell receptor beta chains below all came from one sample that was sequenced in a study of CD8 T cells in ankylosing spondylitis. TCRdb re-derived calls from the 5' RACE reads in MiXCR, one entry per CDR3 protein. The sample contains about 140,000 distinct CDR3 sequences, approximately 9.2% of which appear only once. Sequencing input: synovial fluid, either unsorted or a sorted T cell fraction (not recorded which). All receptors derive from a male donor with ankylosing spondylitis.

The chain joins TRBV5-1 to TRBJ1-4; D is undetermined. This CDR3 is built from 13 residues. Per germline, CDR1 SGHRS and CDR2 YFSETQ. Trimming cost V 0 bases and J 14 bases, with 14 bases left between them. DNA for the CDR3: TGCGCCAGCAGCTTGGCCGTGAACAGCAACCTGTTTTTT. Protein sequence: CASSLAVNSNLFF. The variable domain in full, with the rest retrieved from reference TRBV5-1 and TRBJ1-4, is KAGVTQTPRYLIKTRGQQVTLSCSPISGHRSVSWYQQTPGQGLQFLFEYFSETQRNKGNFPGRFSGRQFSNSRSEMNVSTLELGDSALYLCASSLAVNSNLFFGSGTQLSVL.

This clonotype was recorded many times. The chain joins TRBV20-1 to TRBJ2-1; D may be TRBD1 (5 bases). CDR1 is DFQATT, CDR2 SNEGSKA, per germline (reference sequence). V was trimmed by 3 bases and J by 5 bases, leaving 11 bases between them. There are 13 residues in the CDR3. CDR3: CSASGASHNEQFF. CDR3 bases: TGCAGTGCTAGTGGGGCTAGTCACAATGAGCAGTTCTTC.

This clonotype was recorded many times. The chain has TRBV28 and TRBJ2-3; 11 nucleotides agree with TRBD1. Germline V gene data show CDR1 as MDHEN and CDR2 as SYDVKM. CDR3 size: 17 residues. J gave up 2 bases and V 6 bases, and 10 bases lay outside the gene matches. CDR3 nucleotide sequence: TGTGCCAGCAGAAACATCGCGGGACAGGGGGACACAGATACGCAGTATTTT. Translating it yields CASRNIAGQGDTDTQYF.

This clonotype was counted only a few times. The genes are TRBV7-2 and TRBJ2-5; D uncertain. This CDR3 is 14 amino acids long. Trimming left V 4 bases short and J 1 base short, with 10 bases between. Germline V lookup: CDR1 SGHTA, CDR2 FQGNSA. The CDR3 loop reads CASSSHSVQETQYF. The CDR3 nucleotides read TGTGCCAGCAGCTCCCACAGCGTCCAAGAGACCCAGTACTTC.

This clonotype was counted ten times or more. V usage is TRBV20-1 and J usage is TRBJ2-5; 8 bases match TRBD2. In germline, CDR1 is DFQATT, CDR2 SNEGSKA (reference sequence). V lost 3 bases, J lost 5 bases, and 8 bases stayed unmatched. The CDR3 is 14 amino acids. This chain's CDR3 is CSASKRERGETQYF. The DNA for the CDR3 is TGCAGTGCTAGTAAGCGGGAGCGCGGGGAGACCCAGTACTTC.

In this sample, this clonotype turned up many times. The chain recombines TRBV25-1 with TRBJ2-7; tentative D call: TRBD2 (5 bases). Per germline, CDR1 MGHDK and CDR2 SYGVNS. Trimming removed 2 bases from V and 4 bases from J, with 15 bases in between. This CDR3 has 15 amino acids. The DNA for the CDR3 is TGTGCCAGCAGTGAAGGATTTCGGGATCCTTACGAGCAGTACTTC. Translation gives CASSEGFRDPYEQYF.

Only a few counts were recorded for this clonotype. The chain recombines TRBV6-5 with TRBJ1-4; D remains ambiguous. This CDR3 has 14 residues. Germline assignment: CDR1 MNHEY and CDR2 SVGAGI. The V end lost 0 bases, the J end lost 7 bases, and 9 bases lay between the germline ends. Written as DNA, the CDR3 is TGTGCCAGCAGTTACTCAGGAGTTGGTGAAAAACTGTTTTTT. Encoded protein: CASSYSGVGEKLFF.

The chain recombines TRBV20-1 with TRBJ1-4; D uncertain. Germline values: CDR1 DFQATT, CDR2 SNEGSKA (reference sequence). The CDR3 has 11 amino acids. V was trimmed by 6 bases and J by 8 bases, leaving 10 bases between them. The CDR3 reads CSALPLEKLFF. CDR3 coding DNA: TGCAGTGCCCTACCCTTGGAAAAACTGTTTTTT.

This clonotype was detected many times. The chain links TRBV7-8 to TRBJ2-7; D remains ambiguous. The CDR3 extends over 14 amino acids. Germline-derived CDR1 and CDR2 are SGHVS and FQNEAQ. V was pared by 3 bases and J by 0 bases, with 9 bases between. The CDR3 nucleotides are TGTGCCAGCAGCTTTCACTGGAGCTCCTACGAGCAGTACTTC. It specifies CASSFHWSSYEQYF.

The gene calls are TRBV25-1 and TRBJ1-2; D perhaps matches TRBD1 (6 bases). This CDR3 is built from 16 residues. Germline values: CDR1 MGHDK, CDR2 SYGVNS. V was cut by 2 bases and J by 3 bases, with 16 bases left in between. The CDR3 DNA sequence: TGTGCCAGCAGTGAAGGGGGGGGCGCGGGCGACTATGGCTACACCTTC. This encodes CASSEGGGAGDYGYTF.

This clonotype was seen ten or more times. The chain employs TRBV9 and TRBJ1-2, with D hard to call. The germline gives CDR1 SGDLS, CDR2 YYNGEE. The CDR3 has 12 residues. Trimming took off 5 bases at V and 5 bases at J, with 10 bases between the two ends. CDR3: CASRQEGYGYTF. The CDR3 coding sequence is TGTGCCAGCAGACAAGAAGGGTATGGCTACACCTTC.

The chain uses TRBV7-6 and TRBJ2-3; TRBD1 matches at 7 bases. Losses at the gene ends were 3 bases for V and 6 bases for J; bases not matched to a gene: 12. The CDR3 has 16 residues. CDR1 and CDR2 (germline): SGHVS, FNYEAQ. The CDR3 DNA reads TGTGCCAGCAGCTTGCGGCCGACAGGGCGGCAGGATACGCAGTATTTT. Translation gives CASSLRPTGRQDTQYF.

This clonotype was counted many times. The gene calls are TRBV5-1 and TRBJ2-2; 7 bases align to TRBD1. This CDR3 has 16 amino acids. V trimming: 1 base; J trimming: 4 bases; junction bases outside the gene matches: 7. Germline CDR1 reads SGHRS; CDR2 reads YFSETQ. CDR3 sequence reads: CASSLHTGALTGELFF. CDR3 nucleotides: TGCGCCAGCAGCTTGCATACAGGGGCCCTCACCGGGGAGCTGTTTTTT.

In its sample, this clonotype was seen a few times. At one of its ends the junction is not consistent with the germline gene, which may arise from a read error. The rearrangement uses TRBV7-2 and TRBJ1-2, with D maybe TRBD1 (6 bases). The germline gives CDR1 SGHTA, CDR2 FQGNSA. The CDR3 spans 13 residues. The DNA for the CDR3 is TGTGCCAGCAGATTAGGCGGGGGCAGTGGCTACACCTTC. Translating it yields CASRLGGGSGYTF.

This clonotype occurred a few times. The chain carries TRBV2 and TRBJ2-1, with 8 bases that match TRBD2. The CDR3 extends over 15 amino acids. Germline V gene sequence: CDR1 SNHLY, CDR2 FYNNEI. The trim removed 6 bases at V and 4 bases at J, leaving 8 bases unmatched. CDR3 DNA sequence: TGTGCCAGCAGGCCAACTAGCGGTCAGTACAATGAGCAGTTCTTC. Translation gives CASRPTSGQYNEQFF.

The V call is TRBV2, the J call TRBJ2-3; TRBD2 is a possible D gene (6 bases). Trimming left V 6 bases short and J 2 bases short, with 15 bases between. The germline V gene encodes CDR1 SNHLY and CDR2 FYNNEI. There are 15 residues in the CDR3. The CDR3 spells CASSAGGDATDTQYF. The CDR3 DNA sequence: TGTGCCAGCAGCGCAGGAGGGGACGCCACAGATACGCAGTATTTT.

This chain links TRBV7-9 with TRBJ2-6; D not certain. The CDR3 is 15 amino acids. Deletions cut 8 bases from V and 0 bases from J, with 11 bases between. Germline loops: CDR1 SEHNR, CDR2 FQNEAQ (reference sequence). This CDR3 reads CASSDGASGANVLTF. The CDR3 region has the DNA TGTGCCAGCTCGGACGGAGCCTCTGGGGCCAACGTCCTGACTTTC.

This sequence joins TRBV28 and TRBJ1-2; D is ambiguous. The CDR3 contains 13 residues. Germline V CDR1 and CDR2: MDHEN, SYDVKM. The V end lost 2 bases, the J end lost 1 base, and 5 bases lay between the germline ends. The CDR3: CASSLALNYGYTF. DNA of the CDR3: TGTGCCAGCAGTTTAGCGCTTAACTATGGCTACACCTTC.